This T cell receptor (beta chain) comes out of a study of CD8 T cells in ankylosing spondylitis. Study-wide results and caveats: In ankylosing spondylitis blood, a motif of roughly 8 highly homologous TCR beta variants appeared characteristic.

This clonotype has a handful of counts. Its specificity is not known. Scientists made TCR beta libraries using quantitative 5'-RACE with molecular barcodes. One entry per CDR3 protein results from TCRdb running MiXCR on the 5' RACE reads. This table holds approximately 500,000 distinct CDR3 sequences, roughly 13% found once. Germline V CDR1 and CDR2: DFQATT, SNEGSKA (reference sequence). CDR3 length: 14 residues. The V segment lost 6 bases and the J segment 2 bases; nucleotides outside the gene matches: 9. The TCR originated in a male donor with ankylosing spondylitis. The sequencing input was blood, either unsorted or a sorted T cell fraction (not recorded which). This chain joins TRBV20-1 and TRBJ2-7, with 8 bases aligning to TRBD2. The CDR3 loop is CSAGSGGRTYEQYF. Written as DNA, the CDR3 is TGCAGTGCGGGAAGCGGGGGAAGGACCTACGAGCAGTACTTC.